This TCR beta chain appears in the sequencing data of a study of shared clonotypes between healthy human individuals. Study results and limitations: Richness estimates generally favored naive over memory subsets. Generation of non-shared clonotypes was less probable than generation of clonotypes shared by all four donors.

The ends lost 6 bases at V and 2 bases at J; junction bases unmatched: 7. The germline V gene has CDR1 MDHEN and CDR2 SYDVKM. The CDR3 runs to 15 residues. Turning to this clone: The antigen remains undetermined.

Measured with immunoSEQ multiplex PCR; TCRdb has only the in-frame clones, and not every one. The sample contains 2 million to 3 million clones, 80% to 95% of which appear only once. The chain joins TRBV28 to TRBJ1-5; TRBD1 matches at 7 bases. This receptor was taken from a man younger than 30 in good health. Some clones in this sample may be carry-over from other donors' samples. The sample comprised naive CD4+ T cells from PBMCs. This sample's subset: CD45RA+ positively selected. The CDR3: CASSLGQRRNQPQHF. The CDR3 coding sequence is TGTGCCAGCAGCCTGGGACAGCGACGCAATCAGCCCCAGCATTTT.